The 10 T cell receptor beta chains in this list originate from one sample, sequenced in a study of shared clonotypes between healthy human individuals. Only CD45RO-negative cells positively selected for CCR7 counted as naive CD8 cells, so terminally differentiated effector memory CD45RA+ cells were excluded. TCRdb keeps only in-frame clones here, not all; method: immunoSEQ multiplex PCR. The table records over 750,000 clones, around 96% of them present only once. Source material: naive CD8+ T cells sorted from blood. The receptors were gathered from a man aged 30 to 45 in good health.

This clone occurred once. The gene calls are TRBV10-3 and TRBJ1-1, with 8 bases fitting TRBD1. The CDR3 length is 14 residues. Looked up from germline, CDR1 is ENHRY and CDR2 is SYGVKD. The ends lost 2 bases at V and 7 bases at J; junction bases unmatched: 6. CDR3 loop: CAISETDRVDEAFF. CDR3 sequence (DNA): TGTGCCATCAGTGAGACGGACAGGGTCGATGAAGCTTTCTTT.

This chain links TRBV13 with TRBJ2-2, with D perhaps TRBD1 (6 bases). There are 16 residues in the CDR3. Germline CDR1 PRHDT, CDR2 FYEKMQ (reference sequence). Between the trimmed V and J ends, which lost 2 bases and 7 bases, there was a span of 17 bases. CDR3 amino acids: CASSLSQGSVIGELFF. As DNA, the CDR3 is TGTGCCAGCAGCTTAAGTCAGGGGTCGGTCATCGGGGAGCTGTTTTTT.

The chain uses TRBV19 and TRBJ2-1, with 9 bases matching TRBD2. V was clipped by 1 base and J by 16 bases; unmatched bases: 8. Germline V gene sequence: CDR1 LNHDA, CDR2 SQIVND (reference sequence). CDR3 length equals 13 residues. The CDR3 protein is CASSIGVSGSPFF. For the CDR3, the DNA is TGTGCCAGTAGTATAGGGGTTAGCGGGAGCCCATTCTTC.

The chain carries TRBV27 and TRBJ1-2; no reliable D call. There are 10 residues in the CDR3. V was clipped by 10 bases and J by 4 bases, with 7 bases between them. Germline V CDR1 and CDR2: MNHEY, SMNVEV (reference sequence). The DNA for the CDR3 is TGTGCCACCTTCTCCTATGGCTACACCTTC. Translating it yields CATFSYGYTF.

This chain joins TRBV4-1 and TRBJ2-7, with D maybe TRBD1 (6 bases). The length of the CDR3 is 14 residues. V shed 2 bases and J shed 3 bases, with 11 bases lying between them. Germline CDR1 reads MGHRA; CDR2 reads YSYEKL. CDR3 protein: CASSQPGTYYEQYF. CDR3 coding DNA: TGCGCCAGCAGCCAACCGGGGACATACTACGAGCAGTACTTC.

The CDR3 nucleotides are TGTGCCAGCAGCTTGGGGCGGAACTCCTACGAGCAGTACTTC. It specifies CASSLGRNSYEQYF. The chain carries TRBV5-4 and TRBJ2-7, with D unresolved. This CDR3 comprises 14 residues. Trimming shortened V by 0 bases and J by 0 bases, and 7 bases separated the two germline ends. Germline V gene data show CDR1 as SGHNT and CDR2 as YYREEE (reference sequence).

The chain couples TRBV29-1 to TRBJ2-3; TRBD2 aligns across 7 bases. J gave up 6 bases and V 4 bases, and 10 bases lay outside the gene matches. Germline CDR1 is SQVTM and CDR2 is ANQGSEA. The CDR3 is made up of 14 amino acids. CDR3: CSVVPAGMGDTQYF. The CDR3 DNA reads TGCAGCGTTGTTCCAGCGGGGATGGGTGATACGCAGTATTTT.

The V call is TRBV19, the J call TRBJ2-3; 10 bases align to TRBD2. The CDR3 loop spans 15 amino acids. The trim removed 6 bases at V and 5 bases at J, leaving 8 bases unmatched. CDR1 LNHDA and CDR2 SQIVND come from the germline V gene (reference sequence). The CDR3 nucleotides read TGTGCCAGTAGAGTTGTACTAGCGGGAAAAGATACGCAGTATTTT. Residues: CASRVVLAGKDTQYF.

V and J are TRBV27 and TRBJ2-7, with 11 bases fitting TRBD2. V trimming: 5 bases; J trimming: 3 bases; junction bases outside the gene matches: 6. Germline CDR1 is MNHEY and CDR2 is SMNVEV (reference sequence). The CDR3 has 15 amino acids. The CDR3 spells CASSPTSGIIYEQYF. CDR3 bases: TGTGCCAGCAGTCCGACTAGCGGGATTATCTACGAGCAGTACTTC.

The rearrangement uses TRBV15 and TRBJ2-5; 7 nucleotides agree with TRBD2. The germline V gene encodes CDR1 LNHNV and CDR2 YYDKDF (reference sequence). V was clipped by 6 bases and J by 0 bases; unmatched bases: 13. The CDR3 has 17 residues. The CDR3: CATSPRRGGSNQETQYF. The CDR3 nucleotides are TGTGCCACCAGTCCTAGACGAGGCGGGAGCAACCAAGAGACCCAGTACTTC.